Shown below are 24 T cell receptor beta chains from a single sample sequenced in a study of cytomegalovirus exposure and HLA in healthy donors. PCR involved 60 Vbeta and 13 Jbeta primers. Only in-frame clones appear in the TCRdb table, and some are missing; sequencing was by immunoSEQ multiplex PCR. The data contain under 200,000 clones, around 79% of them singletons. The sequencing sample was made of PBMCs. Source of these receptors: a female donor in good health and CMV-seronegative.

The V call is TRBV11-2, the J call TRBJ2-5, with D perhaps matching TRBD1 (6 bases). The CDR3 length is 13 residues. V lost 3 bases and J lost 4, with 9 bases in between. Looked up from germline, CDR1 is SGHAT and CDR2 is FQNNGV. CDR3 sequence: CASSFSRGETQYF. For the CDR3, the DNA is TGTGCCAGCAGCTTTTCCAGGGGAGAGACCCAGTACTTC.

The chain combines TRBV19 with TRBJ1-2, with TRBD1 identical over 8 bases. CDR3 length equals 15 residues. The trim removed 0 bases at V and 4 bases at J, leaving 4 bases unmatched. Germline-derived CDR1 and CDR2 are LNHDA and SQIVND (reference sequence). The DNA for the CDR3 is TGTGCCAGTAGTATAGATAGGGACAGGTTCTATGGCTACACCTTC. Its protein product is CASSIDRDRFYGYTF.

The sample holds a few counts of this clone. The gene calls are TRBV4-2 and TRBJ1-4; 9 nucleotides line up with TRBD1. V lost 2 bases, J lost 5 bases, and 3 bases stayed unmatched. CDR3 length equals 15 residues. Germline V gives CDR1 LGHNA, CDR2 YNFKEQ. Here the CDR3 reads CASSQSGTGNEKLFF. In DNA form, the CDR3 reads TGTGCCAGCAGCCAATCCGGGACAGGGAATGAAAAACTGTTTTTT.

V usage is TRBV2 and J usage is TRBJ2-1; D is unresolved. This CDR3 comprises 12 residues. CDR1 is SNHLY and CDR2 is FYNNEI in the germline V gene. Trimming left V 9 bases short and J 4 bases short, with 10 bases between. CDR3 sequence reads: CASEALYNEQFF. CDR3 in DNA: TGTGCCAGTGAGGCACTATACAATGAGCAGTTCTTC.

The rearrangement uses TRBV11-2 and TRBJ1-1; D not resolved. The germline V gene has CDR1 SGHAT and CDR2 FQNNGV. V was trimmed by 5 bases and J by 6 bases, leaving 16 bases between them. The CDR3 contains 14 residues. CDR3: CASSPDGRRAEAFF. In DNA, the CDR3 is TGTGCCAGCAGCCCGGACGGCCGGAGGGCTGAAGCTTTCTTT.

CDR3 amino acids: CASRTGGGQPQHF. Written as DNA, the CDR3 is TGTGCCAGCCGTACCGGGGGAGGTCAGCCCCAGCATTTT. The rearrangement links TRBV28 to TRBJ1-5, with a tentative D call TRBD1 (5 bases). CDR3 size: 13 residues. V lost 8 bases to trimming and J lost 6 bases, with 14 bases between them. Germline loops: CDR1 MDHEN, CDR2 SYDVKM.

CDR3 amino acids: CASSLGGTGRGAFF. The CDR3 region has the DNA TGTGCCAGCAGCTTAGGTGGGACAGGTAGGGGAGCTTTCTTT. V gene TRBV7-9 combines with J gene TRBJ1-1; 8 bases align to TRBD1. The CDR3 has 14 residues. Germline trimming cut 1 base from V and 10 bases from J; bases unmatched to any gene: 8. In germline, CDR1 is SEHNR, CDR2 FQNEAQ (reference sequence).

This chain connects TRBV14 to TRBJ1-1; TRBD1 matches 8 bases. Germline CDR1 is SGHDN and CDR2 is FVKESK. The CDR3 runs 15 residues. J gave up 5 bases and V 3 bases, and 8 bases lay outside the gene matches. Here the CDR3 reads CASSQDRDRWTEAFF. In nucleotides, the CDR3 is TGTGCCAGCAGCCAGGACAGGGATAGATGGACTGAAGCTTTCTTT. The full variable domain, its missing parts supplied by reference TRBV14 and TRBJ1-1, is EAGVTQFPSHSVIEKGQTVTLRCDPISGHDNLYWYRRVMGKEIKFLLHFVKESKQDESGMPNNRFLAERTGGTYSTLKVQPAELEDSGVYFCASSQDRDRWTEAFFGQGTRLTVV.

The V call is TRBV7-2, the J call TRBJ2-2; TRBD2 agrees at 7 bases. Germline V CDR1 and CDR2: SGHTA, FQGNSA. Trimming cost V 3 bases and J 6 bases; bases outside gene matches: 10. The CDR3 spans 16 residues. This chain's CDR3 is CASSFTGGTASGELFF. The CDR3 DNA is TGTGCCAGCAGCTTTACGGGGGGAACCGCGTCCGGGGAGCTGTTTTTT. The full variable domain, with the rest looked up from reference TRBV7-2 and TRBJ2-2, is GAGVSQSPSNKVTEKGKDVELRCDPISGHTALYWYRQSLGQGLEFLIYFQGNSAPDKSGLPSDRFSAERTGGSVSTLTIQRTQQEDSAVYLCASSFTGGTASGELFFGEGSRLTVL.

V usage is TRBV7-9 and J usage is TRBJ1-3; D is uncertain. CDR3 size: 14 residues. The V and J ends lost 3 bases and 1 base respectively, with 7 bases between them. Germline-derived CDR1 and CDR2 are SEHNR and FQNEAQ (reference sequence). The CDR3 reads CASSLEGSGNTIYF. CDR3 nucleotide sequence: TGTGCCAGCAGCTTGGAGGGTTCTGGAAACACCATATATTTT.

The chain uses TRBV6-6 and TRBJ2-2, with 10 bases identical to TRBD2. The CDR3 runs 16 residues. V lost 1 base, J lost 7 bases, and 6 bases stayed unmatched. In germline, CDR1 is MNHNY, CDR2 SVGAGI (reference sequence). The CDR3 sequence: CASSYWTERGGGELFF. The CDR3, as DNA: TGTGCCAGCAGTTACTGGACCGAGCGGGGGGGCGGGGAGCTGTTTTTT.

The chain combines TRBV27 with TRBJ1-2, with D perhaps TRBD1 (5 bases). CDR1 and CDR2 (germline): MNHEY, SMNVEV (reference sequence). CDR3 size: 15 residues. V shed 7 bases and J shed 2 bases, with 17 bases lying between them. CDR3 region: CASIPSGGQNYGYTF. As DNA, the CDR3 is TGTGCCAGCATTCCCAGCGGGGGTCAAAACTATGGCTACACCTTC.

The V gene is TRBV19, the J gene TRBJ2-5, with 8 bases lining up with TRBD1. The germline V gene encodes CDR1 LNHDA and CDR2 SQIVND (reference sequence). The CDR3 totals 15 residues. The V gene end was trimmed by 5 bases and the J gene end by 5 bases; junction bases not matched to a gene: 10. CDR3 DNA sequence: TGTGCCAGTAGTTCAGGACAGGGTCCGAGGGAGACCCAGTACTTC. Its translation is CASSSGQGPRETQYF.

The gene calls are TRBV19 and TRBJ2-5; TRBD2 agrees at 8 bases. The CDR3 has 16 residues. V lost 1 base to trimming and J lost 5 bases; unmatched junction nucleotides: 9. CDR1 and CDR2 (germline): LNHDA, SQIVND (reference sequence). CDR3 sequence reads: CASSIGGSGGLETQYF. The CDR3 nucleotides are TGTGCCAGTAGTATAGGGGGTTCGGGGGGGCTCGAGACCCAGTACTTC.

The CDR3 DNA follows: TGTGCCAGCAGTGACAGGGGAAACTATGGCTACACCTTC. Protein: CASSDRGNYGYTF. The chain uses TRBV25-1 and TRBJ1-2; perhaps TRBD1 as D (6 bases). V was clipped by 3 bases and J by 2 bases, with 7 bases between them. Germline V gene data show CDR1 as MGHDK and CDR2 as SYGVNS. The CDR3 extends over 13 amino acids.

This clone was recorded a few times. V is TRBV4-2 and J is TRBJ1-6; D is uncertain. CDR1 LGHNA and CDR2 YNFKEQ come from the germline V gene. The CDR3 totals 15 residues. Trimming shortened V by 2 bases and J by 7 bases, and 12 bases separated the two germline ends. The CDR3 is CASSQSKLNNSPLHF. DNA of the CDR3: TGTGCCAGCAGCCAATCTAAACTTAACAATTCACCCCTCCACTTT.

This chain uses TRBV7-9 with TRBJ1-2, with a tentative D call TRBD1 (5 bases). The CDR3 spans 14 residues. Germline CDR1 and CDR2: SEHNR and FQNEAQ (reference sequence). V lost 7 bases and J 7 bases, leaving 19 bases between the germline ends. The CDR3, as DNA: TGTGCCAGCACCTCTGCGGGGGAATATGGTGGCTACACCTTC. Translated: CASTSAGEYGGYTF. Looking up the rest from reference TRBV7-9 and TRBJ1-2 gives the full variable domain: DTGVSQNPRHKITKRGQNVTFRCDPISEHNRLYWYRQTLGQGPEFLTYFQNEAQLEKSRLLSDRFSAERPKGSFSTLEIQRTEQGDSAMYLCASTSAGEYGGYTFGSGTRLTVV.

V and J are TRBV12-5 and TRBJ2-5, with 7 bases lining up with TRBD1. V lost 4 bases, J lost 13 bases, and 9 bases stayed unmatched. Germline-derived CDR1 and CDR2 are LGHNT and FRNRAP. The CDR3 consists of 12 residues. This chain's CDR3 is CASGSPPGQTYF. The CDR3 bases are TGTGCTAGTGGTTCCCCCCCGGGACAGACGTACTTC.

V gene TRBV19 combines with J gene TRBJ2-7; 7 bases are shared with TRBD2. Germline-derived CDR1 and CDR2 are LNHDA and SQIVND (reference sequence). CDR3 size: 16 residues. V gave up 4 bases and J gave up 1 base; unmatched junction bases: 10. The CDR3 here is CASSTPGGGRSYEQYF. In nucleotides, the CDR3 is TGTGCCAGTAGTACCCCGGGGGGAGGACGATCCTACGAGCAGTACTTC.

The V gene is TRBV11-2, the J gene TRBJ1-1; unclear D gene. Germline V lookup: CDR1 SGHAT, CDR2 FQNNGV. V shed 5 bases and J shed 0 bases, with 10 bases lying between them. This CDR3 comprises 14 residues. This CDR3 reads CASSPENMNTEAFF. The CDR3 DNA reads as TGTGCCAGCAGCCCGGAGAACATGAACACTGAAGCTTTCTTT.

Only one count was recorded for this clone. The chain employs TRBV2 and TRBJ2-7; 8 bases are a match to TRBD1. The junction had 8 bases not matched to a gene; V was cut back by 6 bases and J by 4 bases. Germline V CDR1 and CDR2: SNHLY, FYNNEI. The CDR3 contains 14 residues. DNA for the CDR3: TGTGCCAGCAGCCCCAGGGGGCGGGCGTACGAGCAGTACTTC. This encodes CASSPRGRAYEQYF.

The gene calls are TRBV9 and TRBJ1-2; D might be TRBD1 (5 bases). From germline, CDR1 is SGDLS and CDR2 YYNGEE. The CDR3 consists of 15 residues. V was pared by 0 bases and J by 8 bases, with 17 bases between. CDR3 in amino acids: CASSVEAGGPRGYTF. The CDR3, as DNA: TGTGCCAGCAGCGTAGAGGCGGGGGGTCCTCGAGGCTACACCTTC.

The chain links TRBV5-1 to TRBJ2-1, with a weak D call TRBD2 (5 bases). V was cut by 0 bases and J by 0 bases, with 10 bases left in between. Germline CDR1 reads SGHRS; CDR2 reads YFSETQ. This CDR3 spans 16 amino acids. The CDR3 is CASSLESGSSYNEQFF. The CDR3 DNA reads as TGCGCCAGCAGCTTGGAAAGCGGTAGCTCCTACAATGAGCAGTTCTTC.

This clone was seen a few times. The rearrangement links TRBV5-1 to TRBJ2-5; possibly TRBD2 for D (5 bases). This CDR3 spans 14 amino acids. The ends were cut back, 0 bases at V and 4 bases at J, with 10 bases in the middle. Germline V CDR1 and CDR2: SGHRS, YFSETQ. CDR3 nucleotides: TGCGCCAGCAGCTTGGAAGCGGAGTCAGAGACCCAGTACTTC. Translated, it gives CASSLEAESETQYF.